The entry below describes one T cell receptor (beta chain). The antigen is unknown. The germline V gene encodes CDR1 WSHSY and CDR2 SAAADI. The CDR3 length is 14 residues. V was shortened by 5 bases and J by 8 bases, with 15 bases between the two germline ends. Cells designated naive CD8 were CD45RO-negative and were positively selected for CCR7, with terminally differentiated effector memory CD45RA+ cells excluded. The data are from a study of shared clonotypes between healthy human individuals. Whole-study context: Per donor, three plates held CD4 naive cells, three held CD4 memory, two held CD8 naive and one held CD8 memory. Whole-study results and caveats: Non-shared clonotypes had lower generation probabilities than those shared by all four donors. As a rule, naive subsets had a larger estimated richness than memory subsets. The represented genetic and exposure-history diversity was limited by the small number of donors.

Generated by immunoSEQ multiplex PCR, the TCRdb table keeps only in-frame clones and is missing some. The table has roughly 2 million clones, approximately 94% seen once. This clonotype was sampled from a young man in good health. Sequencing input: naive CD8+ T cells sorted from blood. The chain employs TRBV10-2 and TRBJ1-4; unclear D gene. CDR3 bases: TGCGCCAGCAGTATCCAGCATATCGGGGAAAAACTGTTTTTT. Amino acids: CASSIQHIGEKLFF.